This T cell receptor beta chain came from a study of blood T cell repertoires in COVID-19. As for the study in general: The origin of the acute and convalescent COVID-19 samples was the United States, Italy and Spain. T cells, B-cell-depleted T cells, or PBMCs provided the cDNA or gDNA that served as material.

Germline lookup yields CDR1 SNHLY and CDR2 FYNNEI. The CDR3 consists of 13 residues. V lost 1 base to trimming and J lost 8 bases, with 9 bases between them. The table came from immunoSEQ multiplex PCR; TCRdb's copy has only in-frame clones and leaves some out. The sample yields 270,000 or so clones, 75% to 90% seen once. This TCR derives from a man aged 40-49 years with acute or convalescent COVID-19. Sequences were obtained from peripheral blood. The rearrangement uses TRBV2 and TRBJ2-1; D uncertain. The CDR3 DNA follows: TGTGCCAGCAGTGAAGTATACGGTTATGAGCAGTTCTTC. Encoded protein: CASSEVYGYEQFF.